The rows below give T cell receptor beta chains drawn from one sample of a study of cytomegalovirus exposure and HLA in healthy donors. Assay used: immunoSEQ multiplex PCR; TCRdb lists only in-frame clones, some missing. The sample includes more than 200,000 clones, about 80% of them seen just once. Sequencing was done on a sample of PBMCs. All receptors derive from a girl aged 10 to 17 in good health and CMV-seronegative. The CDR3 runs from the conserved cysteine through the conserved F or W. The D gene is left open where the match is weak. Some rows mark clone size as missing; the rest say once, few, many or name a class of expanded clone.

clone_size: NA; d_call: NA; j_call: TRBJ1-1; v_call: TRBV30; cdr3_length: 12; cdr3_aa: CAWGRQQGSAFF; cdr3_nt: TGTGCCTGGGGCCGACAGCAAGGCTCTGCTTTCTTT
clone_size: once; d_call: NA; j_call: TRBJ1-2; v_call: TRBV28; cdr3_length: 12; cdr3_aa: CASGKQAYGYTF; cdr3_nt: TGTGCCAGCGGTAAACAGGCGTATGGCTACACCTTC
clone_size: NA; d_call: NA; j_call: TRBJ2-7; v_call: TRBV7-9; cdr3_length: 15; cdr3_aa: CSSSLHRGYSDEQYF; cdr3_nt: TGTTCCAGCAGCCTACACCGGGGGTACAGCGACGAGCAGTACTTC
clone_size: NA; d_call: NA; j_call: TRBJ2-5; v_call: TRBV19; cdr3_length: 14; cdr3_aa: CASRMPGPRGAQYF; cdr3_nt: TGTGCCAGTCGGATGCCTGGGCCCAGGGGGGCCCAGTACTTC
clone_size: once; d_call: NA; j_call: TRBJ1-1; v_call: TRBV9; cdr3_length: 15; cdr3_aa: CASSVSQGGYTEAFF; cdr3_nt: TGTGCCAGCAGCGTTAGTCAGGGAGGGTACACTGAAGCTTTCTTT
clone_size: NA; d_call: NA; j_call: TRBJ1-5; v_call: TRBV7-6; cdr3_length: 12; cdr3_aa: CASSYPDQPQHF; cdr3_nt: TGTGCCAGCAGCTACCCGGATCAGCCCCAGCATTTT
clone_size: few; d_call: NA; j_call: TRBJ1-4; v_call: TRBV5-1; cdr3_length: 14; cdr3_aa: CASSKTTTNEKLFF; cdr3_nt: TGCGCCAGCAGCAAGACAACAACTAATGAAAAACTGTTTTTT
clone_size: NA; d_call: NA; j_call: TRBJ1-6; v_call: TRBV6-5; cdr3_length: 14; cdr3_aa: CASSHRQGNSPLHF; cdr3_nt: TGTGCCAGCAGCCACAGGCAGGGAAATTCACCCCTCCACTTT
clone_size: NA; d_call: NA; j_call: TRBJ1-1; v_call: TRBV6-5; cdr3_length: 14; cdr3_aa: CASSYSITYPEAFF; cdr3_nt: TGTGCCAGCAGTTACTCGATTACATACCCTGAAGCTTTCTTT
clone_size: NA; d_call: TRBD1; j_call: TRBJ1-4; v_call: TRBV9; cdr3_length: 16; cdr3_aa: CASSVAAGQGNEKLFF; cdr3_nt: TGTGCCAGCAGCGTAGCTGCGGGACAGGGGAATGAAAAACTGTTTTTT
clone_size: NA; d_call: TRBD2; j_call: TRBJ2-3; v_call: TRBV7-2; cdr3_length: 14; cdr3_aa: CASSRGLAADTQYF; cdr3_nt: TGTGCCAGCAGCCGTGGACTAGCCGCAGATACGCAGTATTTT
clone_size: NA; d_call: TRBD2; j_call: TRBJ2-5; v_call: TRBV7-2; cdr3_length: 13; cdr3_aa: CASIPPAGGTQYF; cdr3_nt: TGTGCCAGCATCCCTCCGGCGGGGGGGACCCAGTACTTC
clone_size: NA; d_call: TRBD2; j_call: TRBJ2-1; v_call: TRBV28; cdr3_length: 16; cdr3_aa: CASSLTRTSGRAPQFF; cdr3_nt: TGTGCCAGCAGTCTCACTCGGACTAGCGGGAGGGCCCCCCAGTTCTTC
clone_size: NA; d_call: TRBD2; j_call: TRBJ2-1; v_call: TRBV9; cdr3_length: 16; cdr3_aa: CASSVFLAGGGDEQFF; cdr3_nt: TGTGCCAGCAGCGTTTTTCTAGCGGGGGGGGGTGATGAGCAGTTCTTC
clone_size: NA; d_call: TRBD1; j_call: TRBJ1-2; v_call: TRBV19; cdr3_length: 15; cdr3_aa: CASSPSRQGSYGYTF; cdr3_nt: TGTGCCAGTAGTCCCTCCCGACAGGGTAGCTATGGCTACACCTTC
clone_size: NA; d_call: TRBD1; j_call: TRBJ2-7; v_call: TRBV28; cdr3_length: 18; cdr3_aa: CASSLSHHRGRITYEQYF; cdr3_nt: TGTGCCAGCAGTTTATCCCACCACAGGGGGCGAATAACCTACGAGCAGTACTTC
clone_size: NA; d_call: TRBD1; j_call: TRBJ1-2; v_call: TRBV28; cdr3_length: 17; cdr3_aa: CASKTSGTPGQGIGYTF; cdr3_nt: TGTGCCAGCAAGACAAGTGGGACTCCGGGACAGGGTATAGGCTACACCTTC
clone_size: few; d_call: TRBD1; j_call: TRBJ2-7; v_call: TRBV19; cdr3_length: 15; cdr3_aa: CASSLRTGDHYEQYF; cdr3_nt: TGTGCCAGTAGTCTCCGGACAGGGGATCACTACGAGCAGTACTTC
clone_size: NA; d_call: TRBD2; j_call: TRBJ2-3; v_call: TRBV2; cdr3_length: 16; cdr3_aa: CASSEQSGGVTDTQYF; cdr3_nt: TGTGCCAGCAGTGAACAAAGCGGGGGGGTCACAGATACGCAGTATTTT
clone_size: NA; d_call: NA; j_call: TRBJ1-1; v_call: TRBV18; cdr3_length: 15; cdr3_aa: CASSPPGPTNTEAFF; cdr3_nt: TGTGCCAGCTCACCACCGGGGCCAACAAACACTGAAGCTTTCTTT
clone_size: NA; d_call: NA; j_call: TRBJ1-1; v_call: TRBV7-9; cdr3_length: 14; cdr3_aa: CASSLTGSTTEAFF; cdr3_nt: TGTGCCAGCAGTTTGACGGGGTCGACCACTGAAGCTTTCTTT
clone_size: NA; d_call: NA; j_call: TRBJ2-4; v_call: TRBV30; cdr3_length: 15; cdr3_aa: CAWSVGGFAKNIQYF; cdr3_nt: TGTGCCTGGAGTGTAGGGGGTTTCGCCAAAAACATTCAGTACTTC
clone_size: NA; d_call: TRBD1; j_call: TRBJ1-2; v_call: TRBV6-1; cdr3_length: 14; cdr3_aa: CASSGHRGGYGYTF; cdr3_nt: TGTGCCAGCAGTGGCCACAGGGGCGGCTATGGCTACACCTTC
clone_size: NA; d_call: NA; j_call: TRBJ1-6; v_call: TRBV7-2; cdr3_length: 16; cdr3_aa: CASSLESAGAGSPLHF; cdr3_nt: TGTGCCAGCAGCTTAGAATCGGCGGGGGCGGGCTCACCCCTCCACTTT
clone_size: NA; d_call: NA; j_call: TRBJ1-3; v_call: TRBV2; cdr3_length: 17; cdr3_aa: CASSSRGPSFSGNTIYF; cdr3_nt: TGTGCCAGCAGTAGCCGGGGTCCTAGTTTCTCTGGAAACACCATATATTTT
clone_size: once; d_call: NA; j_call: TRBJ2-7; v_call: TRBV19; cdr3_length: 12; cdr3_aa: CASSITGTEQYF; cdr3_nt: TGTGCCAGTAGTATTACAGGGACCGAGCAGTACTTC
clone_size: NA; d_call: TRBD1; j_call: TRBJ1-1; v_call: TRBV5-5; cdr3_length: 15; cdr3_aa: CASSLVGQGHTEAFF; cdr3_nt: TGTGCCAGCAGCTTGGTGGGACAGGGCCACACTGAAGCTTTCTTT
clone_size: NA; d_call: TRBD2; j_call: TRBJ2-3; v_call: TRBV5-4; cdr3_length: 14; cdr3_aa: CASSPGLVWNTQYF; cdr3_nt: TGTGCCAGCAGCCCCGGACTAGTTTGGAATACGCAGTATTTT
clone_size: NA; d_call: NA; j_call: TRBJ1-2; v_call: TRBV10-2; cdr3_length: 17; cdr3_aa: CASSGGNRIQGGDGYTF; cdr3_nt: TGCGCCAGCAGTGGGGGGAACCGAATCCAGGGAGGAGATGGCTACACCTTC
clone_size: NA; d_call: NA; j_call: TRBJ2-1; v_call: TRBV4-1; cdr3_length: 15; cdr3_aa: CASSQGSLEDNEQFF; cdr3_nt: TGCGCCAGCAGCCAAGGTTCGCTAGAGGACAATGAGCAGTTCTTC
clone_size: NA; d_call: NA; j_call: TRBJ2-7; v_call: TRBV19; cdr3_length: 13; cdr3_aa: CASSPRVSYEQYF; cdr3_nt: TGTGCCAGTAGTCCCAGGGTATCCTACGAGCAGTACTTC
clone_size: NA; d_call: TRBD2; j_call: TRBJ2-5; v_call: TRBV7-2; cdr3_length: 14; cdr3_aa: CASSFSGGRETQYF; cdr3_nt: TGTGCCAGCAGCTTTAGCGGGGGGAGGGAGACCCAGTACTTC
clone_size: NA; d_call: TRBD1; j_call: TRBJ2-7; v_call: TRBV18; cdr3_length: 14; cdr3_aa: CASSPGTGIYEQYF; cdr3_nt: TGTGCCAGCTCACCGGGGACAGGGATCTACGAGCAGTACTTC
clone_size: NA; d_call: TRBD2; j_call: TRBJ2-7; v_call: TRBV4-3; cdr3_length: 17; cdr3_aa: CASSQDHLRVGGYEQYF; cdr3_nt: TGCGCCAGCAGCCAAGATCATTTAAGGGTGGGAGGGTACGAGCAGTACTTC
clone_size: once; d_call: NA; j_call: TRBJ1-5; v_call: TRBV28; cdr3_length: 16; cdr3_aa: CASSLSVGGIGQPQHF; cdr3_nt: TGTGCCAGCAGTTTGTCCGTGGGGGGGATTGGTCAGCCCCAGCATTTT
clone_size: NA; d_call: TRBD1; j_call: TRBJ1-4; v_call: TRBV11-2; cdr3_length: 17; cdr3_aa: CASSSPDRGLANEKLFF; cdr3_nt: TGTGCCAGCAGCTCCCCGGACAGGGGGCTGGCTAATGAAAAACTGTTTTTT
clone_size: NA; d_call: NA; j_call: TRBJ1-1; v_call: TRBV5-1; cdr3_length: 13; cdr3_aa: CASSLVQRTEAFF; cdr3_nt: TGCGCCAGCAGCTTGGTGCAGCGCACTGAAGCTTTCTTT
clone_size: NA; d_call: NA; j_call: TRBJ2-5; v_call: TRBV7-9; cdr3_length: 15; cdr3_aa: CASNELGHLGETQYF; cdr3_nt: TGTGCCAGCAACGAACTGGGACATCTAGGAGAGACCCAGTACTTC
clone_size: NA; d_call: TRBD1; j_call: TRBJ2-3; v_call: TRBV5-4; cdr3_length: 15; cdr3_aa: CASRSRQGRTDTQYF; cdr3_nt: TGTGCCAGCAGATCTCGACAGGGGAGGACAGATACGCAGTATTTT
clone_size: NA; d_call: NA; j_call: TRBJ1-2; v_call: TRBV7-3; cdr3_length: 18; cdr3_aa: CASSFRAHRDLSFDGYTF; cdr3_nt: TGTGCCAGCAGCTTTCGGGCCCACAGGGACCTAAGTTTTGATGGCTACACCTTC
clone_size: few; d_call: NA; j_call: TRBJ1-5; v_call: TRBV2; cdr3_length: 14; cdr3_aa: CASSEGLSNQPQHF; cdr3_nt: TGTGCCAGCAGTGAAGGGCTTAGCAATCAGCCCCAGCATTTT
clone_size: once; d_call: NA; j_call: TRBJ2-5; v_call: TRBV5-6; cdr3_length: 17; cdr3_aa: CASSLVLRGNDRETQYF; cdr3_nt: TGTGCCAGCAGCTTGGTTCTCAGGGGAAATGATCGGGAGACCCAGTACTTC
clone_size: NA; d_call: TRBD1; j_call: TRBJ1-5; v_call: TRBV19; cdr3_length: 17; cdr3_aa: CASSTGQGLISNQPQHF; cdr3_nt: TGTGCCAGTAGTACCGGACAGGGGTTAATTAGCAATCAGCCCCAGCATTTT
clone_size: NA; d_call: NA; j_call: TRBJ2-3; v_call: TRBV2; cdr3_length: 11; cdr3_aa: CASSFELTQYF; cdr3_nt: TGTGCCAGCAGTTTCGAGCTTACGCAGTATTTT
clone_size: NA; d_call: TRBD2; j_call: TRBJ2-5; v_call: TRBV5-7; cdr3_length: 16; cdr3_aa: CASSFGLAGGPKTQYF; cdr3_nt: TGTGCCAGCAGCTTTGGGTTAGCGGGAGGGCCGAAGACCCAGTACTTC